These 11 T cell receptor beta chains originate from one sample sequenced in a study of shared T cell receptors in the human thymus. The repertoire was sequenced with immunoSEQ multiplex PCR; TCRdb's copy has only in-frame clones and lacks some. Counted here are 540,000 or so clones, 75% to 85% occurring once; the ten biggest clones make up around 0.012%. These data were likewise used in another study, on human thymus T cells.

The sample consisted of thymocytes. Receptor source: a boy under two years old with a congenital heart defect.

The V and J genes are TRBV30 and TRBJ2-7; 7 bases are a match to TRBD1. Germline trimming cut 0 bases from V and 3 bases from J; bases unmatched to any gene: 8. Germline V gene lookup returns CDR1 GTSNPN and CDR2 SVGIG (reference sequence). CDR3 length: 15 amino acids. CDR3 amino acids: CAWSVPRQGFYEQYF. CDR3 in DNA: TGTGCCTGGAGTGTCCCACGACAGGGCTTCTACGAGCAGTACTTC. Full variable domain (rest looked up from reference TRBV30 and TRBJ2-7): SQTIHQWPATLVQPVGSPLSLECTVEGTSNPNLYWYRQAAGRGLQLLFYSVGIGQISSEVPQNLSASRPQDRQFILSSKKLLLSDSGFYLCAWSVPRQGFYEQYFGPGTRLTVT.

This chain connects TRBV12-5 to TRBJ2-2; 11 bases align to TRBD1. The J segment lost 4 bases and the V segment lost 0 bases, leaving 4 bases of the junction unmatched. In germline, CDR1 is LGHNT, CDR2 FRNRAP. The CDR3 has 17 residues. This chain's CDR3 is CASGLVAGTGGTGELFF. In nucleotides, the CDR3 is TGTGCTAGTGGTTTGGTGGCCGGGACAGGGGGCACCGGGGAGCTGTTTTTT.

V usage is TRBV19 and J usage is TRBJ1-2; the match to TRBD1 covers 10 bases. Germline V lookup: CDR1 LNHDA, CDR2 SQIVND (reference sequence). Trimming cost V 1 base and J 6 bases; bases outside gene matches: 5. The CDR3 has 15 amino acids. The CDR3 DNA sequence: TGTGCCAGTAGTATAGTTGGGACAGGGGTCGATGGCTACACCTTC. This sequence encodes CASSIVGTGVDGYTF.

The rearrangement uses TRBV5-5 and TRBJ2-7, with 7 bases matching TRBD1. The germline gives CDR1 SGHKS, CDR2 YYEKEE (reference sequence). With V trimmed by 4 bases and J by 6 bases, 4 bases remained unmatched. The CDR3 has 12 residues. This chain's CDR3 is CASSINRGEQYF. Written as DNA, the CDR3 is TGTGCCAGCAGCATCAACAGGGGCGAGCAGTACTTC.

In its sample, this clone was seen once. This chain joins TRBV10-3 and TRBJ1-5, with TRBD1 identical over 7 bases. After removal of 10 bases from V and 0 bases from J, the junction contained 6 bases not matched to a gene. The V gene's germline CDR1 is ENHRY and CDR2 SYGVKD. The CDR3 sequence is 14 residues long. CDR3 in amino acids: CATHRGFSNQPQHF. The CDR3 nucleotides read TGTGCCACCCACAGGGGCTTTAGCAATCAGCCCCAGCATTTT.

This chain joins TRBV7-2 and TRBJ2-2; TRBD2 matches at 7 bases. This CDR3 has 16 residues. V was pared by 1 base and J by 8 bases, with 10 bases of the junction left unmatched. Germline V gene lookup returns CDR1 SGHTA and CDR2 FQGNSA. The CDR3 DNA sequence: TGTGCCAGCAGCTTAGTTCTAGCGGACTTGACGGGGGAGCTGTTTTTT. Protein sequence: CASSLVLADLTGELFF.

The chain has TRBV28 and TRBJ1-1, with 10 bases matching TRBD1. Trimming removed 7 bases from V and 0 bases from J; junction bases left unmatched: 11. Germline CDR1 is MDHEN and CDR2 is SYDVKM. There are 17 residues in the CDR3. The CDR3 DNA sequence: TGTGCCAGCACCGTCGACCTGGACAGGGGGGTGAACACTGAAGCTTTCTTT. Protein product: CASTVDLDRGVNTEAFF.

V and J are TRBV15 and TRBJ1-4; tentatively, D is TRBD1 (5 bases). The V end lost 6 bases, the J end lost 8 bases, and 10 bases lay between the germline ends. Germline CDR1 and CDR2: LNHNV and YYDKDF (reference sequence). The CDR3 has 12 residues. DNA for the CDR3: TGTGCCACCAGGGCAGGGCGCGAAAAACTGTTTTTT. As protein: CATRAGREKLFF.

V is TRBV20-1 and J is TRBJ2-7; TRBD2 might be the D (6 bases). Between the trimmed V and J ends, which lost 3 bases and 9 bases, there was a span of 12 bases. The CDR3 length is 11 residues. The germline CDR1 and CDR2 sequences are DFQATT and SNEGSKA (reference sequence). CDR3 nucleotides: TGCAGTGCTAGTTACCAGGGAGGGCAGTACTTC. It is translated as CSASYQGGQYF.

V gene TRBV6-1 combines with J gene TRBJ2-7; 7 bases align to TRBD2. The CDR3 consists of 13 residues. V lost 7 bases, J lost 6 bases, and 9 bases stayed unmatched. Germline V gene lookup returns CDR1 MNHNS and CDR2 SASEGT. The CDR3 loop reads CASTRAGCPEQYF. The CDR3 DNA sequence: TGTGCCAGCACGAGAGCGGGATGCCCCGAGCAGTACTTC.

This chain joins TRBV30 and TRBJ2-7, with D possibly matching TRBD1 (5 bases). Germline V gene lookup returns CDR1 GTSNPN and CDR2 SVGIG (reference sequence). This CDR3 spans 14 amino acids. V was trimmed by 0 bases and J by 3 bases, leaving 12 bases between them. CDR3 region: CAWSVDSDFYEQYF. Here the CDR3 DNA reads TGTGCCTGGAGTGTTGACAGCGACTTCTACGAGCAGTACTTC.